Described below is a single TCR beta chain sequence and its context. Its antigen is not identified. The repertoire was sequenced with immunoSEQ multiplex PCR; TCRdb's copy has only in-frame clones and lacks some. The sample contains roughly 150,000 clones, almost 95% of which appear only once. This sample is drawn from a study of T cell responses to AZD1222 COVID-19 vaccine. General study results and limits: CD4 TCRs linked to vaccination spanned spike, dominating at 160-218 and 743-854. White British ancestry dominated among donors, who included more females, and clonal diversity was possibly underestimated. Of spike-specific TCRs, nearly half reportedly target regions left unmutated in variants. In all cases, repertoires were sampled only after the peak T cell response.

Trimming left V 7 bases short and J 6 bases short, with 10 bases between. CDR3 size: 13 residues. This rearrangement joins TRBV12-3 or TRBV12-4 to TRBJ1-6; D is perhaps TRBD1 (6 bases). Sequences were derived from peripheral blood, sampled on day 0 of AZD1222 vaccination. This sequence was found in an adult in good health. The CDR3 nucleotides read TGTGCCAGCACGCCCAGGGGTAATTCACCCCTCCACTTT. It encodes CASTPRGNSPLHF.